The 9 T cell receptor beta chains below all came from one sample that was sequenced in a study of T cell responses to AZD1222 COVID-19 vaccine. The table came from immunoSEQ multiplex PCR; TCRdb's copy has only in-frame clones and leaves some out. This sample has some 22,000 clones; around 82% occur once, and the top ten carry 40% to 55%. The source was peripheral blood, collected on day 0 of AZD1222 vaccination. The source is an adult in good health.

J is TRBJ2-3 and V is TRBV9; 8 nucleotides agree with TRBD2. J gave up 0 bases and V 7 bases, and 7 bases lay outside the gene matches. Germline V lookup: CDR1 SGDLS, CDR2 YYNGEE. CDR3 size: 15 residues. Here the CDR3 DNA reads TGTGCCAGCGCCAGGACTAGCTGGAGCACAGATACGCAGTATTTT. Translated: CASARTSWSTDTQYF.

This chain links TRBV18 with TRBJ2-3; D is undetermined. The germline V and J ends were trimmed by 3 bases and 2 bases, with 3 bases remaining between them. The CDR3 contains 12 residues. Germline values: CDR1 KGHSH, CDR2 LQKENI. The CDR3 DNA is TGTGCCAGCTCACCCACCACAGATACGCAGTATTTT. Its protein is CASSPTTDTQYF.

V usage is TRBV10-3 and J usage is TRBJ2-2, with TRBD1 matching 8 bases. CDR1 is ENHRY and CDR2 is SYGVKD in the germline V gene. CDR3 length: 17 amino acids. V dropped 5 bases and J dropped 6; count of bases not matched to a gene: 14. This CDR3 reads CAISHQTGDFRAGELFF. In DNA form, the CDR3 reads TGTGCCATCAGTCATCAGACAGGGGATTTCCGGGCCGGGGAGCTGTTTTTT.

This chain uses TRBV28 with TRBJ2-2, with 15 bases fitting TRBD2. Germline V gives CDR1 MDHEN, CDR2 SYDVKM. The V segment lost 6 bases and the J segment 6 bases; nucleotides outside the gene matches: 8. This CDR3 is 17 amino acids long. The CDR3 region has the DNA TGTGCCAGCAGCGGAAGGACTAGCGGGAGGGTCCCCGGGGAGCTGTTTTTT. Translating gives CASSGRTSGRVPGELFF.

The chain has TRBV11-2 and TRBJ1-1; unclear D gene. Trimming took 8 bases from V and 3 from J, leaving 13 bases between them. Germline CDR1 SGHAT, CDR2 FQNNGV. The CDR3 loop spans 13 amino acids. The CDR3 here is CASGWRGDTEAFF. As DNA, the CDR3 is TGTGCCAGCGGGTGGCGGGGTGACACTGAAGCTTTCTTT.

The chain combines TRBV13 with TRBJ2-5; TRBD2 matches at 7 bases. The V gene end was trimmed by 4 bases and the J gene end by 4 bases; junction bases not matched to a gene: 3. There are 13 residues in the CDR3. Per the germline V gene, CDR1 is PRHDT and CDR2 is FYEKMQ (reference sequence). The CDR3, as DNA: TGTGCCAGCAGCTCGATAGCGGGAGAGACCCAGTACTTC. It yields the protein CASSSIAGETQYF.

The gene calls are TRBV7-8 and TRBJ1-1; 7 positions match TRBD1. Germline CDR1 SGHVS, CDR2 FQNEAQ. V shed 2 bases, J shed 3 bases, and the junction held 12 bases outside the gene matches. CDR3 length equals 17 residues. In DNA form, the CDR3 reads TGTGCCAGCAGCTTACCCCGCGCTACAGGGGACCACACTGAAGCTTTCTTT. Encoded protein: CASSLPRATGDHTEAFF.

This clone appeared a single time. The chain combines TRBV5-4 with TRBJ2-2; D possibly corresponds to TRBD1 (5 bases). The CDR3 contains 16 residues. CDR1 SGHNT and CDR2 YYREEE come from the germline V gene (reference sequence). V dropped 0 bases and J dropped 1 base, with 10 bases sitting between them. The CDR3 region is CASSLVVGVNTGELFF. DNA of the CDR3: TGTGCCAGCAGCTTGGTGGTAGGGGTGAACACCGGGGAGCTGTTTTTT.

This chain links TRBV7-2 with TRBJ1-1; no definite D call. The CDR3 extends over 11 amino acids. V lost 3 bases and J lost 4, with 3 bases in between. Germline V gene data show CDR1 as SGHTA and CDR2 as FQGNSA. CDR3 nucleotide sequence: TGTGCCAGCAGCTTCTCCACTGAAGCTTTCTTT. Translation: CASSFSTEAFF.